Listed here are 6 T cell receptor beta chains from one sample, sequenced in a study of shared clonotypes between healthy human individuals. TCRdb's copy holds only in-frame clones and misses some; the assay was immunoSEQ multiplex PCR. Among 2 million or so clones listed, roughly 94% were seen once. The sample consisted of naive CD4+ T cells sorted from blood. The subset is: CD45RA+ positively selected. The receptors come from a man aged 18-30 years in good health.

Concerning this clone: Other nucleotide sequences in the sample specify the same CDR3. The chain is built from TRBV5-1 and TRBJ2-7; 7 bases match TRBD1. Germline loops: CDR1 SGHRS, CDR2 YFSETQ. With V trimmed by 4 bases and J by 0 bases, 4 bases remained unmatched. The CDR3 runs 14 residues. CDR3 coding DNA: TGCGCCAGCAGCCGGGACAGCTCCTCCTACGAGCAGTACTTC. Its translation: CASSRDSSSYEQYF.

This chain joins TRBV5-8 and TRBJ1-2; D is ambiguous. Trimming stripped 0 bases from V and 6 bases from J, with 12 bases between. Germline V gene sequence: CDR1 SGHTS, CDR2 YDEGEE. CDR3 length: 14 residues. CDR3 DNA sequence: TGTGCCAGCAGCTTGGGACGGCTTCCCCATGGCTACACCTTC. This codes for CASSLGRLPHGYTF.

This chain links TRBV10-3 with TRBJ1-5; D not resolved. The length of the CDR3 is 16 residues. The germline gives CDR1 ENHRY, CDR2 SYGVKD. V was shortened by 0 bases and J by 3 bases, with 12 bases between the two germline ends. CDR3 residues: CAISESLGRNNQPQHF. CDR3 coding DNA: TGTGCCATCAGTGAGTCTTTAGGCAGGAACAATCAGCCCCAGCATTTT.

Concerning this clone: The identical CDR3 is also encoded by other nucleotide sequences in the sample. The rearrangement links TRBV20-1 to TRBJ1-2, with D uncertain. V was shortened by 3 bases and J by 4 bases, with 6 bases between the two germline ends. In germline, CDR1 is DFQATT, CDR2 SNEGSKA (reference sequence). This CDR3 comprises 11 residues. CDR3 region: CSASPGYGYTF. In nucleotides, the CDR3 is TGCAGTGCTAGTCCGGGCTATGGCTACACCTTC.

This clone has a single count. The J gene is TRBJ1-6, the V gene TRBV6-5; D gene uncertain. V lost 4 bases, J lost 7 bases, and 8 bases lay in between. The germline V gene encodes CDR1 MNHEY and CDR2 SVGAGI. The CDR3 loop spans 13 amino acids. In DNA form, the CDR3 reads TGTGCCAGCAGTTGGGAGTCGAATTCACCCCTCCACTTT. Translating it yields CASSWESNSPLHF.

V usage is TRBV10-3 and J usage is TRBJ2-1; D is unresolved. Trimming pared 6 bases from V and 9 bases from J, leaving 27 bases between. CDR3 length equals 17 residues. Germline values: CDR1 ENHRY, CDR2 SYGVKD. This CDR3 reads CAISRRSITTATPEQFF. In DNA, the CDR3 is TGTGCCATCAGCAGGCGGTCTATCACGACGGCAACACCTGAGCAGTTCTTC.